There are a few counts of the clone carrying this TCR beta chain. Its target is unknown. The entry originates in a study of identical twins. General observations from the study: Carriage of fewer insertions was seen in abundant cord blood beta clonotypes, whereas memory repertoires showed none. The study found excess low generation probability among twin-shared out-of-frame alpha sequences.

Each CDR3 protein gets one entry after TCRdb re-called the 5' RACE reads with MiXCR. The table includes 250,000 to 300,000 distinct CDR3 sequences, around 8.3% detected once. These sequences were also reported in another study, on yellow fever vaccine responses in identical twins.

This clonotype was obtained from a woman under 30 in good health. The specimen sequenced was CD8+ T cells sorted from blood.

The DNA for the CDR3 is TGTGCCAGCTCACCATCCGACTCCGTATTCTACAATGAGCAGTTCTTC. This encodes CASSPSDSVFYNEQFF. The chain links TRBV18 to TRBJ2-1, with no clear D. Germline V gene sequence: CDR1 KGHSH, CDR2 LQKENI. V lost 2 bases to trimming and J lost 3 bases, with 14 bases between them. The CDR3 loop spans 16 amino acids.